Listed below are T cell receptor beta chains from one sample, sequenced in a study of cytomegalovirus exposure and HLA in healthy donors. Assay: immunoSEQ multiplex PCR; the TCRdb copy retains only in-frame clones and omits some. The sample records some 260,000 clones, more than 85% being singletons. Sequencing was performed on PBMCs. All receptors derive from a man between 18 and 29 years old in good health and CMV-seropositive. Each CDR3 is given with its conserved first and last residue. The D gene is left open where the match is weak. A clone size is listed for some rows: how often the clone was seen (once, few, many), or a class if it is expanded.

J,D,V,size,DNA,CDR3
TRBJ1-2,TRBD1,TRBV2,-,TGTGCCAGCAGTGGGGACAGGGTCAACTATGGCTACACCTTC,CASSGDRVNYGYTF
TRBJ1-1,-,TRBV5-1,-,TGCGCCAGCAGCTTCGGACAGATGAACACTGAAGCTTTCTTT,CASSFGQMNTEAFF
TRBJ2-7,-,TRBV27,-,TGTGCCAGCAGCATCGACAGTACCTACGAGCAGTACTTC,CASSIDSTYEQYF
TRBJ1-1,-,TRBV5-1,-,TGCGCCAGCAGCTTGGTGGGGGAGGGAAACACTGAAGCTTTCTTT,CASSLVGEGNTEAFF
TRBJ2-7,-,TRBV7-2,-,TGTGCCAGCCTGGGACACCAGTCTTACGAGCAGTACTTC,CASLGHQSYEQYF
TRBJ2-1,-,TRBV4-3,-,TGCGCCAGCAGCCAAGATCAGGCGACAGAGCAGTTCTTC,CASSQDQATEQFF
TRBJ2-6,-,TRBV5-1,once,TGCGCCAGCAGCTTGGGACGGCAACCTGGGGCCAACGTCCTGACTTTC,CASSLGRQPGANVLTF
TRBJ1-2,-,TRBV28,few,TGTGCCAGCAGTGTTACAGCCGATTATGGCTACACCTTC,CASSVTADYGYTF
TRBJ2-1,TRBD2,TRBV7-9,-,TGTGCCAGCAGCCGGGGTAGCGGGACTTACAATGAGCAGTTCTTC,CASSRGSGTYNEQFF
TRBJ1-2,-,TRBV28,-,TGTGCCAGCAGTTTACAGGGAGGTGTTATCAACTATGGCTACACCTTC,CASSLQGGVINYGYTF
TRBJ2-3,-,TRBV5-1,-,TGCGCCAGCAGCTTGGAGGCACCTCCGGTAGATACGCAGTATTTT,CASSLEAPPVDTQYF
TRBJ2-7,-,TRBV7-6,-,TGTGCCAGCAGCTGGGGTGGGGGAGAAGGCTACGAGCAGTACTTC,CASSWGGGEGYEQYF
TRBJ1-1,-,TRBV9,-,TGTGCCAGCAGCGTAGGTGACAGACAGAACACTGAAGCTTTCTTT,CASSVGDRQNTEAFF
TRBJ2-5,-,TRBV5-1,-,TGCGCCAGCAGCTTGTGGGCGGGCCAAGAGACCCAGTACTTC,CASSLWAGQETQYF
TRBJ1-1,-,TRBV28,-,TGTGCCAGCAGTTATCGGATGAACACTGAAGCTTTCTTT,CASSYRMNTEAFF
TRBJ2-5,TRBD1,TRBV5-1,-,TGCGCCAGCAGCCCCCAGGGACAGGGGGCGGAGACCCAGTACTTC,CASSPQGQGAETQYF
TRBJ1-5,-,TRBV19,-,TGTGCCAGTCGGTCTGGGACACGGAGCAATCAGCCCCAGCATTTT,CASRSGTRSNQPQHF
TRBJ1-5,-,TRBV28,-,TGTGCCAGCAGTGAGTTCAATCAGCCCCAGCATTTT,CASSEFNQPQHF
TRBJ2-3,TRBD2,TRBV5-1,-,TGCGCCAGCAGCCCGGGACTAGCGGGAAGCACAGATACGCAGTATTTT,CASSPGLAGSTDTQYF
TRBJ2-1,-,TRBV7-8,-,TGTGCCAGCAGCTTAGGTCGGAACAATGAGCAGTTCTTC,CASSLGRNNEQFF
TRBJ1-1,-,TRBV20-1,-,TGCAGTGCTAGCAGGGACACTGAAGCTTTCTTT,CSASRDTEAFF